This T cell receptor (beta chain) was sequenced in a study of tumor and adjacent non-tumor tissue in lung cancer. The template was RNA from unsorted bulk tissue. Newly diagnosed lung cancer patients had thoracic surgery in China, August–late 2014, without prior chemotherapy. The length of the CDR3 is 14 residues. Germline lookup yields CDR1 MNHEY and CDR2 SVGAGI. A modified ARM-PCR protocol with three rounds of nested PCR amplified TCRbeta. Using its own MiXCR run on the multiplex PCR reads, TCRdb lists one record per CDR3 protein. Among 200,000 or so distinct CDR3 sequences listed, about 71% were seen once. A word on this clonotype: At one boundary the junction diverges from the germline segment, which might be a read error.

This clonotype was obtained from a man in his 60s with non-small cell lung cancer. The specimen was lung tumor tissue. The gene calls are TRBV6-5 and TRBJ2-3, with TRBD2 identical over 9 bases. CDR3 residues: CASRRGGDTDRQYF. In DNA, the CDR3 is TGTGCCAGCAGGCGGGGGGGGGACACTGATAGGCAGTATTTT.